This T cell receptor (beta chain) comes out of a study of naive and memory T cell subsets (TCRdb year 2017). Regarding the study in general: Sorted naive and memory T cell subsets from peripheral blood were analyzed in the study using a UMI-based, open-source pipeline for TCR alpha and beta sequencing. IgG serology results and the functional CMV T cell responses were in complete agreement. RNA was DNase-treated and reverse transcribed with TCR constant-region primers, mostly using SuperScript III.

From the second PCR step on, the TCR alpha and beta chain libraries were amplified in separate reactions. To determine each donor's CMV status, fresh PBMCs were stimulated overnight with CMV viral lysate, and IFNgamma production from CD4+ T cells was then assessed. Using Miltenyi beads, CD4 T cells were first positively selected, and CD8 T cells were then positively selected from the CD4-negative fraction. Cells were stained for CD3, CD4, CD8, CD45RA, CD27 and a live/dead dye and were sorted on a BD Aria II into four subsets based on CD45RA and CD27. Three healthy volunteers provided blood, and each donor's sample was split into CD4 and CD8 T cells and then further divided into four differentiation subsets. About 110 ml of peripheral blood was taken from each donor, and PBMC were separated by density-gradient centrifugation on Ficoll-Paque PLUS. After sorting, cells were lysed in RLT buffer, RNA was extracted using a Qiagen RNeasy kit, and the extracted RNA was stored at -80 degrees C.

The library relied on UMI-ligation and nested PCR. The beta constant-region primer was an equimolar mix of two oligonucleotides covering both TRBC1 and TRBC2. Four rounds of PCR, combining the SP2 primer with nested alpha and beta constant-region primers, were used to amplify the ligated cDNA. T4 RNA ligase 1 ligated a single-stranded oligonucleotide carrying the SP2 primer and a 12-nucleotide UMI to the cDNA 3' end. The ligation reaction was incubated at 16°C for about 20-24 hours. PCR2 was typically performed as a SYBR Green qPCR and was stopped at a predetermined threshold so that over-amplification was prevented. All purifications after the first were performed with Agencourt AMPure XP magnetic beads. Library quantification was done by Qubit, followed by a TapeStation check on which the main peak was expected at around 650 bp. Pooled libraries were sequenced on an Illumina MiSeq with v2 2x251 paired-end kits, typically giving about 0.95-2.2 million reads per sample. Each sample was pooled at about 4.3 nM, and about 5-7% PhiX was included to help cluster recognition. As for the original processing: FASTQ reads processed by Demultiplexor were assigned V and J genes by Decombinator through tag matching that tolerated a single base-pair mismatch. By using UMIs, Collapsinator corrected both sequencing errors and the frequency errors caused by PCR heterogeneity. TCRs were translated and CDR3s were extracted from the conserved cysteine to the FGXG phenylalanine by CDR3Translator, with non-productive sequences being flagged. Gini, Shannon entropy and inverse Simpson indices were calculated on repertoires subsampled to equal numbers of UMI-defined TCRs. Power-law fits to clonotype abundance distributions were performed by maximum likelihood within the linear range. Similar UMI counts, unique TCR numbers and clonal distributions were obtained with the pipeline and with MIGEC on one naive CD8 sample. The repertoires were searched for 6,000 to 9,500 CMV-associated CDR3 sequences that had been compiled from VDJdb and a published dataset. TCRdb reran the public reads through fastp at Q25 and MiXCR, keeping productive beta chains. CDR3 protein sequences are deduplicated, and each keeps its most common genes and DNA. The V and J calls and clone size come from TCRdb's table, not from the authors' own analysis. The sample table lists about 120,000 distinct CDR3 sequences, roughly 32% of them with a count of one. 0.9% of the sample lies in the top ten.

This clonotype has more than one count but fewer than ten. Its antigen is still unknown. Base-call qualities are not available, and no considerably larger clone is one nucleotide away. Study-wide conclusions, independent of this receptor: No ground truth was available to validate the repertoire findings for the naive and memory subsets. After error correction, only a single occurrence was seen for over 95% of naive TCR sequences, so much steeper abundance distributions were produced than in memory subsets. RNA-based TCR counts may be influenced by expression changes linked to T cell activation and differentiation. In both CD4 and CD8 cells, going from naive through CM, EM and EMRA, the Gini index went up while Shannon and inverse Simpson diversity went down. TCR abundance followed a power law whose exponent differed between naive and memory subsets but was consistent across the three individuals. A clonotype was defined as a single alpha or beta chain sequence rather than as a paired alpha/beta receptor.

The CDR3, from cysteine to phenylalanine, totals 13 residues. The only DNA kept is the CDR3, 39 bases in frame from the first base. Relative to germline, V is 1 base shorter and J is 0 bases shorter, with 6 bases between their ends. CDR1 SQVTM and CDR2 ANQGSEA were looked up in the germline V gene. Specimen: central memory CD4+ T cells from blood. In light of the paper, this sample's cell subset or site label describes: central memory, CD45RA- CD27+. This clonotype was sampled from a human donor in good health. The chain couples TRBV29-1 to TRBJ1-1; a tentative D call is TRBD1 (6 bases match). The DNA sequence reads TGCAGCGTTGAAGGGACAGTGAACACTGAAGCTTTCTTT. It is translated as CSVEGTVNTEAFF.